Presented here are 18 T cell receptor beta chains from one specimen sequenced in a study of blood T cells in healthy people across ages. A second about 7 to 11 cycle PCR used barcoded and J-beta primers. MiXCR, run by TCRdb on the 5' RACE reads, gives a single entry per CDR3 protein. The sample yields about 280,000 distinct CDR3 sequences, roughly 27% seen once. The sample comprised blood. Receptors originate from a woman between 65 and 79 years old in good health.

This chain joins TRBV11-2 and TRBJ1-3; maybe TRBD1 (6 bases). From germline, CDR1 is SGHAT and CDR2 FQNNGV. The CDR3 is 14 residues long. V dropped 5 bases and J dropped 3 bases, with 11 bases sitting between them. The CDR3 coding sequence is TGTGCCAGCAGCCCCGTCAGGGGTGGAAACACCATATATTTT. This translates into CASSPVRGGNTIYF. Full variable domain (missing parts from reference TRBV11-2 and TRBJ1-3): EAGVAQSPRYKIIEKRQSVAFWCNPISGHATLYWYQQILGQGPKLLIQFQNNGVVDDSQLPKDRFSAERLKGVDSTLKIQPAKLEDSAVYLCASSPVRGGNTIYFGEGSWLTVV.

The sample holds one count of this clonotype. The chain employs TRBV14 and TRBJ2-7; D unresolved. The V and J ends lost 3 bases and 3 bases respectively, with 9 bases between them. Germline values: CDR1 SGHDN, CDR2 FVKESK. This CDR3 has 13 amino acids. This CDR3 is CASSQELVYEQYF. CDR3 in DNA: TGTGCCAGCAGCCAGGAATTGGTCTACGAGCAGTACTTC.

The J gene is TRBJ1-3, the V gene TRBV6-1, with D possibly matching TRBD1 (6 bases). CDR1 MNHNS and CDR2 SASEGT come from the germline V gene. Trimming pared 6 bases from V and 2 bases from J, leaving 14 bases between. CDR3 length: 15 amino acids. The CDR3 is CASSERDTTGNTIYF. Here the CDR3 DNA reads TGTGCCAGCAGCGAAAGGGACACCACTGGAAACACCATATATTTT.

There are a few counts of this clonotype. The V and J genes are TRBV5-6 and TRBJ2-7; D unresolved. CDR1 and CDR2 (germline): SGHDT, YYEEEE. This CDR3 comprises 14 residues. The V end was cut by 5 bases, the J end by 2 bases, with 14 bases between. The CDR3 coding sequence is TGTGCCAGCAGTGCCAGCGAGAACCCCTACGAGCAGTACTTC. Its translation is CASSASENPYEQYF.

The rearrangement joins TRBV29-1 to TRBJ1-4; TRBD1 matches at 9 bases. V lost 0 bases and J lost 3; bases outside the gene matches: 8. The CDR3 spans 17 residues. CDR1 is SQVTM, CDR2 ANQGSEA, per germline. CDR3 protein: CSVEDWTGEAANEKLFF. As DNA, the CDR3 is TGCAGCGTTGAAGATTGGACAGGGGAGGCGGCTAATGAAAAACTGTTTTTT. The full variable domain, its missing parts supplied by reference TRBV29-1 and TRBJ1-4, is SAVISQKPSRDICQRGTSLTIQCQVDSQVTMMFWYRQQPGQSLTLIATANQGSEATYESGFVIDKFPISRPNLTFSTLTVSNMSPEDSSIYLCSVEDWTGEAANEKLFFGSGTQLSVL.

In this sample, this clonotype turned up a few times. The rearrangement joins TRBV27 to TRBJ1-5, with D maybe TRBD1 (5 bases). CDR1 is MNHEY and CDR2 is SMNVEV in the germline V gene (reference sequence). This CDR3 spans 13 amino acids. V lost 0 bases, J lost 8 bases, and 8 bases lay in between. The chain's CDR3 is CASSLSDKEPQHF. As DNA, the CDR3 is TGTGCCAGCAGTTTATCGGACAAGGAGCCCCAGCATTTT.

This clonotype has more than one count but fewer than ten. A much larger clone lies a single base off, so this may be a read error. The chain recombines TRBV29-1 with TRBJ1-1; D not certain. CDR1 and CDR2 (germline): SQVTM, ANQGSEA. The CDR3 is 13 residues long. Trimming removed 8 bases at V and 4 bases at J, with 17 bases between. The CDR3 region has the DNA TGCAGCCCGTCGTCACAGTTTGGCACTGAAGCTTTCTTT. Translation gives CSPSSQFGTEAFF.

This chain links TRBV20-1 with TRBJ1-4; 7 nucleotides align to TRBD1. The germline CDR1 and CDR2 sequences are DFQATT and SNEGSKA (reference sequence). The V gene end was trimmed by 0 bases and the J gene end by 8 bases; junction bases not matched to a gene: 12. The CDR3 covers 16 residues. The CDR3: CSARDSLRDRDEKLFF. The CDR3 nucleotides read TGCAGTGCTAGAGATTCCCTTCGCGACAGGGACGAAAAACTGTTTTTT.

In this sample, this clonotype turned up a few times. The CDR3 DNA is TGTGCCAGCAGCTTAGCCTATTCCTACAATGAGCAGTTCTTC. This gives the protein CASSLAYSYNEQFF. The V call is TRBV11-2, the J call TRBJ2-1; D not resolved. Germline V gene sequence: CDR1 SGHAT, CDR2 FQNNGV. V dropped 1 base and J dropped 1 base, with 5 bases sitting between them. This CDR3 is built from 14 residues.

The rearrangement links TRBV19 to TRBJ1-1, with TRBD1 identical over 8 bases. The CDR3 has 13 residues. With 1 base clipped from V and 7 bases from J, the junction kept 2 bases outside the gene matches. Per germline, CDR1 LNHDA and CDR2 SQIVND (reference sequence). The CDR3 DNA is TGTGCCAGTAGTATAGGGACAGGGTTTGAAGCTTTCTTT. Its protein is CASSIGTGFEAFF.

This chain connects TRBV6-1 to TRBJ2-3, with a weak D call TRBD1 (5 bases). Trimming took off 3 bases at V and 6 bases at J, with 13 bases between the two ends. Germline V CDR1 and CDR2: MNHNS, SASEGT. The CDR3 has 14 residues. CDR3 sequence (DNA): TGTGCCAGCAGTGATAGGGGCAGGTCGGATACGCAGTATTTT. It translates to CASSDRGRSDTQYF.

V gene TRBV4-3 combines with J gene TRBJ2-2; 14 bases map to TRBD2. CDR3 length: 15 amino acids. V dropped 3 bases and J dropped 9; count of bases not matched to a gene: 3. CDR1 is LGHNA and CDR2 is YSLEER in the germline V gene. This chain's CDR3 is CASSQGLAGVRELFF. The CDR3, as DNA: TGCGCCAGCAGCCAGGGACTAGCGGGAGTCCGGGAGCTGTTTTTT.

This chain connects TRBV19 to TRBJ2-5; D gene unclear. The end of the DNA is better explained by TRBJ2-7, so the J call may be wrong. Germline lookup yields CDR1 LNHDA and CDR2 SQIVND (reference sequence). The CDR3 covers 13 residues. CDR3 DNA sequence: TGTGCCAGTAGTATAGCAGACTCCTACGAGCAGTACTTC. As protein: CASSIADSYEQYF.

The chain carries TRBV7-9 and TRBJ2-5; D unclear. Trimming stripped 5 bases from V and 1 base from J, with 14 bases between. This CDR3 comprises 15 residues. Per the germline V gene, CDR1 is SEHNR and CDR2 is FQNEAQ (reference sequence). The CDR3 nucleotides are TGTGCCAGCAGCGGAGTGACCGGCAGCCAAGAGACCCAGTACTTC. The encoded protein is CASSGVTGSQETQYF.

In this sample, this clonotype turned up a few times. The chain couples TRBV7-8 to TRBJ2-5; D possibly corresponds to TRBD1 (6 bases). The V gene's germline CDR1 is SGHVS and CDR2 FQNEAQ. The V end was cut by 0 bases, the J end by 6 bases, with 11 bases between. The CDR3 is made up of 14 amino acids. Written as DNA, the CDR3 is TGTGCCAGCAGCTTAGCCCTGGGGGCGCAGACCCAGTACTTC. It encodes CASSLALGAQTQYF.

This clonotype has a handful of counts. CDR3 bases: TGTGCCAGCAGGTCCCCGGAAGGGGGCACCTACGAGCAGTACTTC. It codes for CASRSPEGGTYEQYF. The chain links TRBV6-2 or TRBV6-3 to TRBJ2-7; 7 bases fit TRBD1. V dropped 6 bases and J dropped 2; count of bases not matched to a gene: 10. The CDR3 is made up of 15 amino acids. Germline V CDR1 and CDR2: MNHEY, SVGEGT.

This clonotype was recorded a few times. The chain is built from TRBV5-1 and TRBJ2-5; tentatively, D is TRBD2 (7 bases). The CDR3 is made up of 16 amino acids. CDR1 and CDR2 from the germline V gene are SGHRS and YFSETQ. Trimming left V 4 bases short and J 2 bases short, with 18 bases between. CDR3 coding DNA: TGCGCCAGCAGCCAGTTCGGGGGGCGGATACAAGAGACCCAGTACTTC. Its protein product is CASSQFGGRIQETQYF.

The chain is built from TRBV28 and TRBJ2-4, with a tentative D call TRBD2 (6 bases). The V end was cut by 6 bases, the J end by 3 bases, with 15 bases between. There are 15 residues in the CDR3. From germline, CDR1 is MDHEN and CDR2 SYDVKM. The CDR3 protein is CASSSEGLGKNIQYF. The CDR3 nucleotides are TGTGCCAGCAGCTCGGAGGGCCTCGGCAAAAACATTCAGTACTTC.